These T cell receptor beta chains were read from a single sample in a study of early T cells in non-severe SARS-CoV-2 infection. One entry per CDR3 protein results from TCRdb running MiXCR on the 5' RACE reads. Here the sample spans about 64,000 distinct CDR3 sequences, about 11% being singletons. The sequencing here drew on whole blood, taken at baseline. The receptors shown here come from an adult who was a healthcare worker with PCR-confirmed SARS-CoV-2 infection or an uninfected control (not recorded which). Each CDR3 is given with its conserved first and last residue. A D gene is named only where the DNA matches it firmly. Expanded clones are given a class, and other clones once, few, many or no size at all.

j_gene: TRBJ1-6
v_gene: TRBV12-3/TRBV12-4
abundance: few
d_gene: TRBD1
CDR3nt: TGTGCCAGCAGTCGGGACAGGGTCATTTCACCCCTCCACTTT
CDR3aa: CASSRDRVISPLHF

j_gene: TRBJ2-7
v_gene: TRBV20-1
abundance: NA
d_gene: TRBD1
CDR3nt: TGCAGTGCTAGCCGGGACAGGGAAGGCGAGCAGTACTTC
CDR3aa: CSASRDREGEQYF

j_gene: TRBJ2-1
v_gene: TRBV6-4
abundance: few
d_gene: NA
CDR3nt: TGTGCCAGCAGTGGCCGGACTCCGGAGCTTCCTTACAATGAGCAGTTCTTC
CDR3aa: CASSGRTPELPYNEQFF

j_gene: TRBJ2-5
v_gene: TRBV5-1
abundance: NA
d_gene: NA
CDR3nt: TGCGCCAGCAGCTTGTACCAAGAGACCCAGTACTTC
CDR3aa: CASSLYQETQYF

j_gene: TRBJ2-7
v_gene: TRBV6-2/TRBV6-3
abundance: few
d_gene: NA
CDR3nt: TGTGCCAGCAGTTACGATCTCAACCCCTCGGACGAGCAGTACTTC
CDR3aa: CASSYDLNPSDEQYF

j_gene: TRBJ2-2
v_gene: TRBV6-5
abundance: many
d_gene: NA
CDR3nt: TGTGCCAGCAGTTACTCCAGCTTAGGGAACACCGGGGAGCTGTTTTTT
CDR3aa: CASSYSSLGNTGELFF

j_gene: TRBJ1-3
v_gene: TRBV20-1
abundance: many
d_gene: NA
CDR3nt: TGCAGTGCTCAGGGAGGAAACACCATATATTTT
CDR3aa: CSAQGGNTIYF

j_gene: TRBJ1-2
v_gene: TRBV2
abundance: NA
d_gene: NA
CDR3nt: TGTGCCAGGGATCCGGGCCTCCTTAATCCGGGCTACACCTTC
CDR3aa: CARDPGLLNPGYTF

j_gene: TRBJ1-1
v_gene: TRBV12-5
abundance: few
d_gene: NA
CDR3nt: TGTGCTAGTGGTTTGGGCATGGGATGGTCGAACACTGAAGCTTTCTTT
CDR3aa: CASGLGMGWSNTEAFF

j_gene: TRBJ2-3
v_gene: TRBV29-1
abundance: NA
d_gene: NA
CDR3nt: TGCAGCGTTGAAGACAGGAACCCTCCGGATACGCAGTATTTT
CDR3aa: CSVEDRNPPDTQYF

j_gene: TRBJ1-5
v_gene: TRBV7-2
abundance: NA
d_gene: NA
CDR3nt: TGTGCCAGCAGCCCCCGCATGGGCCCCGGTCAGCCCCAGCATTTT
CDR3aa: CASSPRMGPGQPQHF

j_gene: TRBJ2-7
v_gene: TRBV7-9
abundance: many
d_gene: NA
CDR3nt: TGTGCCAGCAGCTACACAGGGATTGCCTACGAGCAGTACTTC
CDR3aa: CASSYTGIAYEQYF

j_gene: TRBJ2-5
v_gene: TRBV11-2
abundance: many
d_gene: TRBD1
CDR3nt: TGTGCCAGCAGCTTAGACGGGACAGGGGGCTATGAGACCCAGTACTTC
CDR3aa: CASSLDGTGGYETQYF

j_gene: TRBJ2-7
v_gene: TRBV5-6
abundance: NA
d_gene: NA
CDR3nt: TGTGCCAGCAGCTTGAGATCCGGCGCCCCCCCCTACGAGCAGTACTTC
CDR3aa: CASSLRSGAPPYEQYF

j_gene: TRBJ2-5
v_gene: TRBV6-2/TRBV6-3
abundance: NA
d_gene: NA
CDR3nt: TGTGCCAGCACTAACGGAGGGCGGTACCGAAAAGAGACCCAGTACTTC
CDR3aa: CASTNGGRYRKETQYF

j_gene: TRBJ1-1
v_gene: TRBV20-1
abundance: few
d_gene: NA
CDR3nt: TGCAGTGCTAGAGATGGGAGGCAACTGAACACTGAAGCTTTCTTT
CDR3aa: CSARDGRQLNTEAFF

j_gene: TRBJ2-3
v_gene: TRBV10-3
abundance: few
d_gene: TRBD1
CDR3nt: TGTGCCATCATGGGGGCAGGGGGCTCAGATACGCAGTATTTT
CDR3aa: CAIMGAGGSDTQYF

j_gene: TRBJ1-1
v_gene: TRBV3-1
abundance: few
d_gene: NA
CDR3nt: TGTGCCAGCAGCCAAGGAGGCAGGGCGGCTGAAGCTTTCTTT
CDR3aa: CASSQGGRAAEAFF

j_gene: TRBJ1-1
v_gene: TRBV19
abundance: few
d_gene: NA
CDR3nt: TGTGCCAGTAGTATTGGGATCGGAGACAGCTCGAACACTGAAGCTTTCTTT
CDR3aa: CASSIGIGDSSNTEAFF

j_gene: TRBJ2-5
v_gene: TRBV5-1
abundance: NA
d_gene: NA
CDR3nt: TGCGCCAGCAGTTCCTACGGACAACTCCTGCGGGAGACCCAGTACTTC
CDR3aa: CASSSYGQLLRETQYF

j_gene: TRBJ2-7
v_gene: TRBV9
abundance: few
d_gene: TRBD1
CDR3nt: TGTGCCAGCAGCGAGCAGGGGGCCAACGAGCAGTACTTC
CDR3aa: CASSEQGANEQYF

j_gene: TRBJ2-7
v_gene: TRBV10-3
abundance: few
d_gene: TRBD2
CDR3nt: TGTGCCATCTCTGACCCCTCGACTAGCGGGGGCGGGGACTACGAGCAGTACTTC
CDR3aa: CAISDPSTSGGGDYEQYF

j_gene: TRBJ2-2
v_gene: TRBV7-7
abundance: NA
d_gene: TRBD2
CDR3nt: TGTGCTAGCAGCCCTACCGCCTCTAGCGGGGGGGCCGGGGAGCTGTTTTTT
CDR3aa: CASSPTASSGGAGELFF

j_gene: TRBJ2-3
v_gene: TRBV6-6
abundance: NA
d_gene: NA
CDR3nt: TGTGCCAGCAGGCAACCGGAAGGGCCAGATACGCAGTATTTT
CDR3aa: CASRQPEGPDTQYF

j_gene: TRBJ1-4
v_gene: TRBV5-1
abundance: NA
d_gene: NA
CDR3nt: TGCGCCAGCAGCCTAGGGGATACTAATGAAAAACTGTTTTTT
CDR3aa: CASSLGDTNEKLFF